Reported below is one TCR beta chain. The antigen remains unidentified. V shed 5 bases and J shed 1 base, with 19 bases lying between them. Per the germline V gene, CDR1 is DFQATT and CDR2 is SNEGSKA (reference sequence). The CDR3 is 16 residues long. Unique molecular identifiers were incorporated when the TCRbeta library was constructed. TCRdb reprocessed the PCR reads via MiXCR and lists one record per CDR3 protein. Of about 310,000 distinct CDR3 sequences in the sample, around 20% were seen once. This record comes from a study of T-cell reconstitution after alpha-beta-depleted transplantation in children. Study-wide points: After one year, T-cell counts and TCRbeta diversity mostly came from new T cells. TCRbeta diversity was high at day 60 in some patients (a result of surviving recipient T cells and thymic progenitors). Where alpha-beta T cells came from about two months after transplant was reportedly several hundred expanded graft clones.

The sequenced sample was PBMCs, mostly from graft donor cells, obtained 180 days after TCRalphabeta/CD19-depleted stem cell transplant. This sequence was found in a male patient younger than 18 who had a stem cell transplant for acute lymphoblastic leukemia, so the T cells may come from the graft donor. The chain couples TRBV20-1 to TRBJ2-3; no clear D gene. CDR3 coding DNA: TGCAGTGCTTTCAAGAGAGGAGACGGCCGCACAGATACGCAGTATTTT. This codes for CSAFKRGDGRTDTQYF.